These 23 T cell receptor beta chains came from one sample sequenced in a study of T cells in Graves' hyperthyroidism and ophthalmopathy. RNA transcripts served as the template for amplifying TCR beta CDR3 regions. Carried out on the TCR CDR3, a first-round RT-PCR used the HTBI primer set. TCRdb passed the multiplex PCR reads through MiXCR, listing each CDR3 protein once. The sample has a few hundred thousand distinct CDR3 sequences, 15% to 19% seen once. The sample consisted of blood. These receptor sequences come from a young woman with Graves' hyperthyroidism.

This CDR3 reads CASTLYPGGQNTGELFF. The CDR3 region has the DNA TGTGCCAGCACCCTTTACCCGGGGGGGCAGAACACCGGGGAGCTGTTTTTT. The chain employs TRBV27 and TRBJ2-2; 8 nucleotides line up with TRBD2. The V gene end was trimmed by 7 bases and the J gene end by 1 base; junction bases not matched to a gene: 11. This CDR3 spans 17 amino acids. The germline CDR1 and CDR2 sequences are MNHEY and SMNVEV (reference sequence).

Many counts were recorded for this clonotype. The chain joins TRBV20-1 to TRBJ2-1; the D gene is possibly TRBD2 (5 bases). The ends were cut back, 5 bases at V and 2 bases at J, with 7 bases in the middle. Germline CDR1 is DFQATT and CDR2 is SNEGSKA (reference sequence). This CDR3 comprises 12 residues. The CDR3 DNA sequence: TGCAGTGCTCGACTAACCTACAATGAGCAGTTCTTC. Translating gives CSARLTYNEQFF.

The table lists this clonotype with many counts. The gene calls are TRBV20-1 and TRBJ1-1, with a possible D match to TRBD1 (6 bases). V dropped 4 bases and J dropped 13 bases, with 16 bases sitting between them. The CDR3 has 11 residues. Looked up from germline, CDR1 is DFQATT and CDR2 is SNEGSKA (reference sequence). The CDR3 nucleotides read TGCAGTGCTATGGTGGAACAGGGAGTTTTCTTT. Protein product: CSAMVEQGVFF.

This clonotype was counted between two and nine times. This chain uses TRBV5-5 with TRBJ1-5, with D possibly TRBD1 on 6 matching bases. The CDR3 length is 18 residues. Germline V gene data show CDR1 as SGHKS and CDR2 as YYEKEE (reference sequence). The germline V and J ends were trimmed by 0 bases and 4 bases, with 20 bases remaining between them. Written as DNA, the CDR3 is TGTGCCAGCAGCTTGGCGGGACAAGGACAGCTTCTGAATCAGCCCCAGCATTTT. Protein sequence: CASSLAGQGQLLNQPQHF.

This clonotype was recorded at least ten times. This sequence joins TRBV7-6 and TRBJ1-1, with D perhaps matching TRBD1 (5 bases). Germline lookup yields CDR1 SGHVS and CDR2 FNYEAQ. This CDR3 contains 15 residues. Trimming stripped 4 bases from V and 1 base from J, with 13 bases between. CDR3 loop: CASSSPGTGNTEAFF. In DNA, the CDR3 is TGTGCCAGCAGCTCACCCGGGACGGGGAACACTGAAGCTTTCTTT.

Turning to this clonotype: This may come from a read error, since a much larger clone is one base off. V and J are TRBV6-2 or TRBV6-3 and TRBJ1-1; no reliable D call. The CDR3 contains 13 residues. CDR1 is MNHEY and CDR2 is SVGEGT in the germline V gene. V was shortened by 6 bases and J by 2 bases, with 10 bases between the two germline ends. The CDR3 spells CASRLRRNTEAFF. CDR3 nucleotide sequence: TGTGCCAGCAGACTACGGAGAAACACTGAAGCTTTCTTT.

This clonotype was counted at least ten times. V is TRBV30 and J is TRBJ1-2; 9 bases agree with TRBD1. From germline, CDR1 is GTSNPN and CDR2 SVGIG (reference sequence). The CDR3 loop spans 12 amino acids. CDR3 in DNA: TGTGCGGCCGGGACAGGGCGGTATGGCTACACCTTC. It specifies CAAGTGRYGYTF.

This clonotype was observed at least ten times. This chain uses TRBV7-2 with TRBJ2-5; D remains unclear. The CDR3 is 13 amino acids. Looked up from germline, CDR1 is SGHTA and CDR2 is FQGNSA. Trimming removed 2 bases from V and 4 bases from J, with 8 bases in between. CDR3 coding DNA: TGTGCCAGCAGCTTACTGATTACAGAGACCCAGTACTTC. This codes for CASSLLITETQYF. The full variable domain, with the rest looked up from reference TRBV7-2 and TRBJ2-5, is GAGVSQSPSNKVTEKGKDVELRCDPISGHTALYWYRQSLGQGLEFLIYFQGNSAPDKSGLPSDRFSAERTGGSVSTLTIQRTQQEDSAVYLCASSLLITETQYFGPGTRLLVL.

The chain combines TRBV9 with TRBJ2-7; TRBD1 agrees at 7 bases. This CDR3 is built from 15 residues. CDR1 and CDR2 (germline): SGDLS, YYNGEE. V trimming: 0 bases; J trimming: 2 bases; junction bases outside the gene matches: 5. The CDR3 loop reads CASSVGQGETYEQYF. The CDR3, as DNA: TGTGCCAGCAGCGTAGGACAGGGTGAAACCTACGAGCAGTACTTC.

This clonotype was found many times. V usage is TRBV14 and J usage is TRBJ2-1, with 8 positions matching TRBD1. CDR3 size: 15 residues. J gave up 4 bases and V 4 bases, and 6 bases lay outside the gene matches. Germline CDR1 and CDR2: SGHDN and FVKESK. In DNA form, the CDR3 reads TGTGCCAGCAGCCCCCGGGACAGGATTTACAATGAGCAGTTCTTC. Protein sequence: CASSPRDRIYNEQFF.

This clonotype turned up a few times. A much larger clone is a single base away; this may be a read error. The limits of the CDR3 on the DNA are not certain, so only TCRdb's listed CDR3 is given. The chain combines TRBV12-3 or TRBV12-4 with TRBJ2-5; the table's TRBD1 call for D was not verified on the DNA. Termini included, the CDR3 measures 16 amino acids. The CDR3 is CASSPSVGQGAETQHF.

This clonotype was counted at least ten times. V and J are TRBV6-2 or TRBV6-3 and TRBJ2-7, with TRBD2 as a possible D gene (6 bases). The CDR3 totals 15 residues. The ends were cut back, 7 bases at V and 1 base at J, with 17 bases in the middle. The germline gives CDR1 MNHEY, CDR2 SVGEGT. The CDR3: CASIMGLGGSYEQYF. The CDR3, as DNA: TGTGCCAGCATCATGGGACTGGGGGGATCCTACGAGCAGTACTTC.

This clonotype was counted at least ten times. The chain joins TRBV12-3 or TRBV12-4 to TRBJ2-7; TRBD1 matches at 7 bases. This CDR3 has 16 amino acids. With V trimmed by 5 bases and J by 6 bases, 16 bases remained unmatched. The CDR3 DNA follows: TGTGCCAGCAGTCCACAAAACACAGGGGAATTCGGCGAGCAGTACTTC. It specifies CASSPQNTGEFGEQYF.

In its sample, this clonotype was seen many times. The V call is TRBV27, the J call TRBJ2-3, with D hard to call. V lost 2 bases and J lost 1, with 10 bases in between. Germline V lookup: CDR1 MNHEY, CDR2 SMNVEV (reference sequence). This CDR3 has 15 residues. The CDR3: CASSLNPIRTDTQYF. CDR3 sequence (DNA): TGTGCCAGCAGTTTAAATCCAATCCGCACAGATACGCAGTATTTT.

This clonotype has at least ten counts. The V call is TRBV12-3 or TRBV12-4, the J call TRBJ2-7, with 7 bases identical to TRBD1. The CDR3 is 14 residues long. After removal of 5 bases from V and 3 bases from J, the junction contained 7 bases not matched to a gene. As DNA, the CDR3 is TGTGCCAGCAGTCCCCTCGACAGGGACTACGAGCAGTACTTC. This translates into CASSPLDRDYEQYF.

This clonotype was detected many times. V gene TRBV6-1 combines with J gene TRBJ1-2; 7 bases line up with TRBD1. This CDR3 is 17 amino acids long. CDR1 MNHNS and CDR2 SASEGT come from the germline V gene. Trimming took 7 bases from V and 0 from J; bases not matched to a gene: 14. The CDR3 loop is CASTKRGRGVANYGYTF. The CDR3 region has the DNA TGTGCCAGCACCAAACGCGGCAGGGGGGTTGCTAACTATGGCTACACCTTC.

The chain uses TRBV28 and TRBJ2-1; no reliable D call. Trimming took off 6 bases at V and 2 bases at J, with 14 bases between the two ends. Germline V gene data show CDR1 as MDHEN and CDR2 as SYDVKM. CDR3 length equals 15 residues. CDR3 DNA sequence: TGTGCCAGCAGCCGCCGACCTATAACCTACAATGAGCAGTTCTTC. Amino acids: CASSRRPITYNEQFF.

This clonotype occurred many times. The rearrangement joins TRBV18 to TRBJ2-1, with D possibly TRBD2 on 6 matching bases. Trimming stripped 0 bases from V and 8 bases from J, with 14 bases between. The V gene's germline CDR1 is KGHSH and CDR2 LQKENI. The CDR3 loop spans 15 amino acids. CDR3 in DNA: TGTGCCAGCTCACCACCCGCGGGACTGTATTATGAGCAGTTCTTC. Protein: CASSPPAGLYYEQFF.

This clonotype was counted at least ten times. The chain couples TRBV20-1 to TRBJ1-5; TRBD1 might be the D (5 bases). With 5 bases removed from V and 5 bases from J, the gap between germline ends came to 22 bases. Looked up from germline, CDR1 is DFQATT and CDR2 is SNEGSKA (reference sequence). The CDR3 loop spans 16 amino acids. CDR3 amino acids: CSAAWDDTLRHQPQHF. The CDR3 DNA reads as TGCAGTGCTGCATGGGACGATACCCTGCGCCATCAGCCCCAGCATTTT.

This chain uses TRBV19 with TRBJ2-3, with 13 nucleotides matching TRBD2. V was clipped by 5 bases and J by 2 bases; unmatched bases: 7. This CDR3 spans 17 amino acids. In germline, CDR1 is LNHDA, CDR2 SQIVND (reference sequence). The DNA of the CDR3 is TGTGCCAGTAGTCCAGGGACTAGCGGGGCTCTCACAGATACGCAGTATTTT. This codes for CASSPGTSGALTDTQYF.

The chain employs TRBV19 and TRBJ2-3; 10 positions agree with TRBD1. Germline CDR1 LNHDA, CDR2 SQIVND (reference sequence). The CDR3 totals 15 residues. With 3 bases clipped from V and 1 base from J, the junction kept 1 base outside the gene matches. The CDR3 DNA follows: TGTGCCAGTAGTATGGGGACAGGGGGCACAGATACGCAGTATTTT. Translation gives CASSMGTGGTDTQYF.

Worth noting for this clonotype: A read error may explain this, as a much larger clone is one base away. V and J are TRBV7-9 and TRBJ2-5; D is unclear. Trimming removed 4 bases from V and 0 bases from J, with 12 bases in between. This CDR3 is 15 amino acids long. The V gene's germline CDR1 is SEHNR and CDR2 FQNEAQ (reference sequence). The CDR3 nucleotides are TGTGCCAGCAGCTCGCTCCACGGGTACCAAGAGACCCAGTACTTC. As protein: CASSSLHGYQETQYF.

This clonotype was seen more than once but under ten times. The chain has TRBV7-2 and TRBJ2-1, with D perhaps TRBD1 (7 bases). Germline V lookup: CDR1 SGHTA, CDR2 FQGNSA. V dropped 7 bases and J dropped 7 bases, with 17 bases sitting between them. CDR3 length: 14 amino acids. The CDR3 loop reads CASTRGDPANEQFF. In nucleotides, the CDR3 is TGTGCCAGCACCAGGGGGGACCCTGCGAATGAGCAGTTCTTC.